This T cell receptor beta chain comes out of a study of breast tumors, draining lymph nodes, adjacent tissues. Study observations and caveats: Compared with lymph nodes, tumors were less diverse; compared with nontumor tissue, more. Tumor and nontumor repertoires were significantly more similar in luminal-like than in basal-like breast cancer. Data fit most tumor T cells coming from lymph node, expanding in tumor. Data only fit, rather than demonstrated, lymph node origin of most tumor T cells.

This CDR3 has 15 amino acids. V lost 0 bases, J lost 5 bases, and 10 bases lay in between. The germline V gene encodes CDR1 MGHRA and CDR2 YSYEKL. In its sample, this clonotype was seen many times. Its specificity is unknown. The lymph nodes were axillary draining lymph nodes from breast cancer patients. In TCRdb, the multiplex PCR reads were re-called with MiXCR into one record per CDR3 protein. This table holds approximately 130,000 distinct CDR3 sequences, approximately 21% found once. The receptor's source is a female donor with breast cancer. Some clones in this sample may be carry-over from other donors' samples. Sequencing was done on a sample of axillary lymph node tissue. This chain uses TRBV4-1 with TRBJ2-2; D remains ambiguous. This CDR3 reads CASSQDRLGTGELFF. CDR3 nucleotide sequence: TGCGCCAGCAGCCAAGATCGATTGGGTACCGGGGAGCTGTTTTTT.